These 11 T cell receptor beta chains were sequenced from one sample in a study of metastatic and nonmetastatic thyroid tumors. Thyroid surgery had not been preceded by any treatment in any patient. TCRdb redid the clone calls on the PCR reads using MiXCR. The sample yields about 93,000 clones, 8% to 9.5% seen once. Sequencing was performed on blood. These receptors came from a female donor with papillary thyroid cancer or a benign thyroid nodule (not recorded which). Some clones in this sample may be carry-over from other donors' samples.

This clone was picked up a small number of times. A much larger clone differs by one base, so this may be a read error. At the DNA level, this CDR3 is encoded by other sequences in the same sample as well. The chain joins TRBV7-9 to TRBJ1-1, with D unclear. Germline V gene sequence: CDR1 SEHNR, CDR2 FQNEAQ (reference sequence). CDR3 size: 14 residues. The CDR3 DNA follows: TGTGCCAGCAGCTTAGGGACGGCGAACACTGAGGCTTTCTTT. This gives the protein CASSLGTANTEAFF. The complete variable domain, with remaining parts taken from reference TRBV7-9 and TRBJ1-1, reads DTGVSQNPRHKITKRGQNVTFRCDPISEHNRLYWYRQTLGQGPEFLTYFQNEAQLEKSRLLSDRFSAERPKGSFSTLEIQRTEQGDSAMYLCASSLGTANTEAFFGQGTRLTVV.

At least ten counts were recorded for this clone. CDR3 DNA: TGTGCCAGCAGTTTGGACAGTAACTATGGCTACACCTTC. Residues: CASSLDSNYGYTF. The chain combines TRBV28 with TRBJ1-2; D possibly corresponds to TRBD1 (6 bases). CDR3 size: 13 residues. Germline loops: CDR1 MDHEN, CDR2 SYDVKM. Trimming removed 3 bases at V and 1 base at J, with 6 bases between.

This clone was detected many times. The V and J genes are TRBV7-2 and TRBJ2-2, with D possibly TRBD2 on 5 matching bases. Germline assignment: CDR1 SGHTA and CDR2 FQGNSA. V lost 3 bases, J lost 6 bases, and 8 bases lay in between. This CDR3 contains 13 residues. The CDR3 sequence is CASSFDYAGELFF. CDR3 nucleotide sequence: TGTGCCAGCAGCTTTGACTACGCCGGGGAGCTGTTTTTT.

This clone was seen ten or more times. V and J are TRBV3-1 and TRBJ2-5; no definite D call. The CDR3 sequence is 15 residues long. Trimming pared 3 bases from V and 0 bases from J, leaving 11 bases between. CDR1 is LGHDT and CDR2 is YNNKEL in the germline V gene (reference sequence). CDR3 region: CASSQGYGYQETQYF. The CDR3 DNA sequence: TGTGCCAGCAGCCAGGGTTATGGGTACCAAGAGACCCAGTACTTC.

The table lists this clone with many counts. The chain employs TRBV12-3 or TRBV12-4 and TRBJ2-6, with D possibly matching TRBD1 (6 bases). Trimming left V 2 bases short and J 4 bases short, with 9 bases between. The CDR3 is made up of 15 amino acids. CDR3 in DNA: TGTGCCAGCAGTTTAAGGGGGTTCGGGGCCAACGTCCTGACTTTC. Its translation is CASSLRGFGANVLTF.

There are many counts of this clone. This chain joins TRBV7-9 and TRBJ2-1, with 10 bases identical to TRBD1. The J segment lost 4 bases and the V segment lost 3 bases, leaving 0 bases of the junction unmatched. Germline V gene sequence: CDR1 SEHNR, CDR2 FQNEAQ (reference sequence). CDR3 length: 14 residues. The CDR3: CASSLGQGYNEQFF. CDR3 in DNA: TGTGCCAGCAGCTTGGGACAGGGGTACAATGAGCAGTTCTTC. Filled out from reference TRBV7-9 and TRBJ2-1, the complete variable domain reads DTGVSQNPRHKITKRGQNVTFRCDPISEHNRLYWYRQTLGQGPEFLTYFQNEAQLEKSRLLSDRFSAERPKGSFSTLEIQRTEQGDSAMYLCASSLGQGYNEQFFGPGTRLTVL.

V usage is TRBV6-1 and J usage is TRBJ2-5; 9 nucleotides line up with TRBD2. Germline V CDR1 and CDR2: MNHNS, SASEGT. The ends lost 0 bases at V and 5 bases at J; junction bases unmatched: 7. The CDR3 is made up of 16 amino acids. This CDR3 reads CASSEASGRAGETQYF. CDR3 coding DNA: TGTGCCAGCAGTGAAGCTAGCGGGAGAGCCGGGGAGACCCAGTACTTC.

About this clone itself: This could be a read error, since a much larger clone is one nucleotide away. The chain has TRBV6-1 and TRBJ1-1, with 8 positions matching TRBD1. J lost 5 bases, V lost 8 bases, and 10 bases had no gene match. Germline V gene sequence: CDR1 MNHNS, CDR2 SASEGT. The CDR3 extends over 14 amino acids. CDR3 residues: CASLLTGEWTEAFF. As DNA, the CDR3 is TGTGCCAGCCTCTTGACAGGGGAATGGACTGAAGCTTTCTTT.

Ten or more counts support this clone. This chain uses TRBV12-3 or TRBV12-4 with TRBJ1-5; 9 nucleotides match TRBD1. This CDR3 spans 13 amino acids. V shed 5 bases, J shed 6 bases, and the junction held 2 bases outside the gene matches. CDR3 region: CASSQGQGQPQHF. In nucleotides, the CDR3 is TGTGCCAGCAGTCAGGGACAGGGTCAGCCCCAGCATTTT.

The chain recombines TRBV5-1 with TRBJ1-2; D perhaps matches TRBD1 (5 bases). CDR3 length: 14 amino acids. With 3 bases removed from V and 8 bases from J, the gap between germline ends came to 17 bases. Germline assignment: CDR1 SGHRS and CDR2 YFSETQ. The DNA for the CDR3 is TGCGCCAGCAGCTCATCCGGGACGGACGCCGGCTACACCTTC. This gives the protein CASSSSGTDAGYTF.

The rearrangement joins TRBV11-2 to TRBJ2-3, with a possible D match to TRBD1 (5 bases). V dropped 5 bases and J dropped 0 bases, with 9 bases sitting between them. The CDR3 runs to 14 residues. Germline values: CDR1 SGHAT, CDR2 FQNNGV. The CDR3 spells CASSQTVSTDTQYF. The CDR3, as DNA: TGTGCCAGCAGCCAGACAGTTAGCACAGATACGCAGTATTTT.